This T cell receptor (beta chain) was captured by sequencing in a study of OX40 agonist ivuxolimab in advanced cancers. Points from the study as a whole: Patients with a partial response at 0.1-3.0 mg/kg had among the lowest clonal expansion. CD4+ and CD8+ blood T cells expanded clonally by week 6 at 0.1 to 3.0 mg/kg.

The method was immunoSEQ multiplex PCR; TCRdb's version includes in-frame clones alone and lacks a portion of them. The data show 25,000 to 30,000 clones, with roughly 80% seen just once and 15% to 20% held by the top ten. Of note for this clone: The antigen is unknown.

Trimming stripped 5 bases from V and 1 base from J, with 8 bases between. The germline V gene encodes CDR1 SGHVS and CDR2 FNYEAQ. The CDR3 loop spans 13 amino acids. This receptor was taken from an adult with an advanced solid tumor such as melanoma, head and neck, liver or kidney cancer. The specimen was CD4+ or CD8+ T cells sorted from blood, collected in a trial of the OX40 agonist ivuxolimab. The chain carries TRBV7-6 and TRBJ1-1, with D unresolved. The CDR3 region is CASSVWGNTEAFF. The CDR3 DNA sequence: TGTGCCAGCAGCGTTTGGGGGAACACTGAAGCTTTCTTT.